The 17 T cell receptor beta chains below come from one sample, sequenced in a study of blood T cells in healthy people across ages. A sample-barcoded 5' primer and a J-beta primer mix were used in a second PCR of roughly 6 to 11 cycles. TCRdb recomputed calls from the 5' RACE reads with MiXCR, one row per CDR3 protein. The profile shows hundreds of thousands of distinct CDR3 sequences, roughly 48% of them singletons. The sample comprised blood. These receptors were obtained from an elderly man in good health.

This CDR3 is CASSFGPAGLETQYF. Written as DNA, the CDR3 is TGTGCCAGCAGCTTCGGACCAGCGGGGTTAGAGACCCAGTACTTC. V is TRBV7-2 and J is TRBJ2-5, with 7 positions matching TRBD2. CDR1 is SGHTA, CDR2 FQGNSA, per germline. The trim removed 3 bases at V and 4 bases at J, leaving 8 bases unmatched. The CDR3 spans 15 residues. Drawing the rest from reference TRBV7-2 and TRBJ2-5, the complete variable domain is GAGVSQSPSNKVTEKGKDVELRCDPISGHTALYWYRQSLGQGLEFLIYFQGNSAPDKSGLPSDRFSAERTGGSVSTLTIQRTQQEDSAVYLCASSFGPAGLETQYFGPGTRLLVL.

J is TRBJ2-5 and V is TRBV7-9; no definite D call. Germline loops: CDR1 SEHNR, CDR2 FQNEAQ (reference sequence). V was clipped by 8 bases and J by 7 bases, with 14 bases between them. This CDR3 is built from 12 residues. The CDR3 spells CASQWGSGTQYF. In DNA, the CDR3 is TGTGCCAGCCAGTGGGGATCCGGGACCCAGTACTTC.

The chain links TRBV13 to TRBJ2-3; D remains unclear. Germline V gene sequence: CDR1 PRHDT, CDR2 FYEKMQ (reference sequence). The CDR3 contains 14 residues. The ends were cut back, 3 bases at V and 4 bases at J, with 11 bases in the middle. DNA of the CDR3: TGTGCCAGCAGCTTCGGCAGCCCTCCAGATACGCAGTATTTT. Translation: CASSFGSPPDTQYF.

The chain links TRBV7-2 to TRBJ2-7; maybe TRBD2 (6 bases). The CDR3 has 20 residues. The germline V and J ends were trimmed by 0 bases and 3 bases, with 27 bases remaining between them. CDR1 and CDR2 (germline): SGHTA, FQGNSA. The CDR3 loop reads CASSLASLLTKRATVYEQYF. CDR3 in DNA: TGTGCCAGCAGCTTAGCATCCCTCCTCACGAAGCGGGCCACCGTCTACGAGCAGTACTTC.

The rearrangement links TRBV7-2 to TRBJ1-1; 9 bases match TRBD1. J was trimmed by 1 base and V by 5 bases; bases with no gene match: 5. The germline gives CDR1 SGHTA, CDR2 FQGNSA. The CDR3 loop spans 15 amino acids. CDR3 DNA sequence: TGTGCCAGCAGCCGTGACAGGGGGGGGAACACTGAAGCTTTCTTT. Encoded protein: CASSRDRGGNTEAFF.

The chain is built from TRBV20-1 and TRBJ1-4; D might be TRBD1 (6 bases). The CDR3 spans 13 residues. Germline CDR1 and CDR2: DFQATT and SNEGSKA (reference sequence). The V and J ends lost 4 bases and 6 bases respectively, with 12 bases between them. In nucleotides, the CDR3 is TGCAGTGCTATATCACAGGGTGATGAAAAACTGTTTTTT. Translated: CSAISQGDEKLFF.

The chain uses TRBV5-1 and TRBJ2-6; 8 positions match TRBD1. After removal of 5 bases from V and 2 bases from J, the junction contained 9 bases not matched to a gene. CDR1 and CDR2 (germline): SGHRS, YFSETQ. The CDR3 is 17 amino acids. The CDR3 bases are TGCGCCAGCAGATTTGGCAGGGGGCGAGCTGGGGCCAACGTCCTGACTTTC. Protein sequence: CASRFGRGRAGANVLTF.

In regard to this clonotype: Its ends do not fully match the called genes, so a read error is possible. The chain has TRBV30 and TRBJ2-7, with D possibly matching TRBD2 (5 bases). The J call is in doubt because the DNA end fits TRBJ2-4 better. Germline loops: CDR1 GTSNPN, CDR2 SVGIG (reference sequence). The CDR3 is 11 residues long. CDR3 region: CAGSAENIQYF. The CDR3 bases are TGTGCCGGGAGTGCCGAAAACATTCAGTACTTC.

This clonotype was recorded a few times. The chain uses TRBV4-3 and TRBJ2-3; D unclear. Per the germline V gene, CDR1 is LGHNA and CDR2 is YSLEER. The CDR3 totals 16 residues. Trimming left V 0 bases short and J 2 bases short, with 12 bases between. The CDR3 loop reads CASSQELQPITDTQYF. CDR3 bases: TGCGCCAGCAGCCAAGAGTTGCAGCCAATCACAGATACGCAGTATTTT.

CDR3 sequence reads: CASKGGMNTEAFF. In DNA form, the CDR3 reads TGTGCCAGCAAGGGGGGGATGAACACTGAAGCTTTCTTT. This chain connects TRBV6-5 to TRBJ1-1; D is perhaps TRBD1 (6 bases). V was cut by 7 bases and J by 0 bases, with 9 bases left in between. Looked up from germline, CDR1 is MNHEY and CDR2 is SVGAGI. CDR3 length: 13 amino acids.

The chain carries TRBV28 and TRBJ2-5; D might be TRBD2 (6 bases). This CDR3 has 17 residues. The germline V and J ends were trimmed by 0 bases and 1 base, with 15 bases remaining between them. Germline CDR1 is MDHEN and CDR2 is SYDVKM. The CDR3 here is CASSLWAAGTSQETQYF. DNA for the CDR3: TGTGCCAGCAGTTTATGGGCGGCGGGAACCAGCCAAGAGACCCAGTACTTC.

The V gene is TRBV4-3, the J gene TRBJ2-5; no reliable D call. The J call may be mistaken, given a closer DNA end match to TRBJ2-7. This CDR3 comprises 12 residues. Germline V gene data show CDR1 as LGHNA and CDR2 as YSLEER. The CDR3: CASGPPSYEQYF. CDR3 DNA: TGCGCCAGCGGCCCCCCCTCCTACGAGCAGTACTTC.

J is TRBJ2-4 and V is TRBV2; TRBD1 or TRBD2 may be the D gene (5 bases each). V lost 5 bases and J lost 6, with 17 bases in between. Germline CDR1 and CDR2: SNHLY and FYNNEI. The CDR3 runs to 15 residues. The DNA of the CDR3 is TGTGCCAGCAGTCCCCCGGGGCAGGGTAGAAACATTCAGTACTTC. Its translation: CASSPPGQGRNIQYF.

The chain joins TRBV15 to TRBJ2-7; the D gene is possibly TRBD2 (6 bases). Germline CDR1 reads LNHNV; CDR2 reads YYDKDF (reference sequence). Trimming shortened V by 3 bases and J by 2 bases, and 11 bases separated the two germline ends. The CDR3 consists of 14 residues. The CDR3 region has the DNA TGTGCCACCAGCAGGGACTATGATCCCTACGAGCAGTACTTC. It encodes CATSRDYDPYEQYF.

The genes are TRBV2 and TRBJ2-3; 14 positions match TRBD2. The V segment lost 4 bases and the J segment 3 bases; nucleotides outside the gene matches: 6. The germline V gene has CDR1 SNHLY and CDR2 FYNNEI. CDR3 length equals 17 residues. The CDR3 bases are TGTGCCAGCAGTGGGGGGACTAGCGGGAGTTGGACAGATACGCAGTATTTT. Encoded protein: CASSGGTSGSWTDTQYF.

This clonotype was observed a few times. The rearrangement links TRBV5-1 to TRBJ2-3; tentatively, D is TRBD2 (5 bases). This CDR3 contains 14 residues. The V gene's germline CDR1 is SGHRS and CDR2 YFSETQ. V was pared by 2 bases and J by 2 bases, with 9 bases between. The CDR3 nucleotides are TGCGCCAGCAGCTTTCAGGAGGACACAGATACGCAGTATTTT. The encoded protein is CASSFQEDTDTQYF.

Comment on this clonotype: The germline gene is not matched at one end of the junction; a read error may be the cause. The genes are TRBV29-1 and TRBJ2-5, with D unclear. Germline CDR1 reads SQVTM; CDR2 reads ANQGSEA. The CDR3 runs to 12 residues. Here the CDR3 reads CNVVRHQETQYF. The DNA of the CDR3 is TGCAACGTTGTGCGACACCAAGAGACCCAGTACTTC.